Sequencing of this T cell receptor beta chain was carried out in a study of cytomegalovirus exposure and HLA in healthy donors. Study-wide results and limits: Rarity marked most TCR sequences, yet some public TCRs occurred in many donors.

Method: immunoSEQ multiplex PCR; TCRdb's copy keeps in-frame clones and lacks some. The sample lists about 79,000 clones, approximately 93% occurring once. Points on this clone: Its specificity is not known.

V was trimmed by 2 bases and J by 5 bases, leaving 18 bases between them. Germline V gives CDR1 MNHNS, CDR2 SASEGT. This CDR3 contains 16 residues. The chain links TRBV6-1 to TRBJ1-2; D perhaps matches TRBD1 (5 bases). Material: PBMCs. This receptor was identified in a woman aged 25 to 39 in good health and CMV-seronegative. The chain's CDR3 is CASSELLLGTYYGYTF. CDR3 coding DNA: TGTGCCAGCAGTGAACTCCTCCTCGGGACTTATTATGGCTACACCTTC.